The 21 T cell receptor beta chains listed next were all sequenced from one sample in a study of T cell changes during pregnancy in multiple sclerosis. TCRdb's table, derived via immunoSEQ multiplex PCR, lists solely in-frame clones and lacks some. The sample shows 50,000 or so clones, about 95% of them seen only once. Source: CD8+ T cells from peripheral blood mononuclear cells, taken in the first trimester of pregnancy. These receptors all stem from a female donor with multiple sclerosis, enrolled in a pregnancy study.

This clone was detected once. V gene TRBV29-1 combines with J gene TRBJ2-3, with 12 nucleotides matching TRBD2. The germline V gene encodes CDR1 SQVTM and CDR2 ANQGSEA. V lost 7 bases and J lost 4; bases outside the gene matches: 9. CDR3 length equals 15 residues. Here the CDR3 reads CSAVTSGSVADTQYF. CDR3 bases: TGCAGCGCCGTGACTAGCGGGAGTGTGGCAGATACGCAGTATTTT.

The chain's CDR3 is CASSQGGAGYYEQYF. CDR3 coding DNA: TGTGCCAGCAGCCAAGGCGGAGCGGGGTACTACGAGCAGTACTTC. The chain joins TRBV4-2 to TRBJ2-7; TRBD2 aligns across 7 bases. CDR1 and CDR2 from the germline V gene are LGHNA and YNFKEQ. CDR3 length: 15 amino acids. J lost 3 bases, V lost 1 base, and 6 bases had no gene match.

CDR3 sequence reads: CASSLTESEQYF. As DNA, the CDR3 is TGTGCCAGCAGCTTGACGGAGTCCGAGCAGTACTTC. The rearrangement uses TRBV5-5 and TRBJ2-7; D is unresolved. This CDR3 comprises 12 residues. V was shortened by 1 base and J by 6 bases, with 8 bases between the two germline ends. Germline assignment: CDR1 SGHKS and CDR2 YYEKEE (reference sequence). Complete variable domain (other parts from reference TRBV5-5 and TRBJ2-7): DAGVTQSPTHLIKTRGQQVTLRCSPISGHKSVSWYQQVLGQGPQFIFQYYEKEERGRGNFPDRFSARQFPNYSSELNVNALLLGDSALYLCASSLTESEQYFGPGTRLTVT.

V is TRBV2 and J is TRBJ1-1, with TRBD1 matching over 8 bases. CDR3 length equals 15 residues. Germline CDR1 SNHLY, CDR2 FYNNEI. V dropped 2 bases and J dropped 4; count of bases not matched to a gene: 6. CDR3: CASSESVGTGTEAFF. The CDR3 DNA is TGTGCCAGCAGTGAAAGTGTCGGGACAGGCACTGAAGCTTTCTTT.

This chain joins TRBV27 and TRBJ2-3, with 7 bases fitting TRBD1. The germline gives CDR1 MNHEY, CDR2 SMNVEV (reference sequence). V was pared by 2 bases and J by 1 base, with 9 bases of the junction left unmatched. CDR3 length: 17 amino acids. CDR3 loop: CASSLEGGYWGTDTQYF. The CDR3 nucleotides are TGTGCCAGCAGTTTAGAAGGGGGCTACTGGGGCACAGATACGCAGTATTTT.

This chain uses TRBV5-1 with TRBJ2-7; TRBD2 aligns across 8 bases. The CDR3 runs to 16 residues. Unmatched junction bases numbered 11, after V lost 4 bases and J lost 2 bases. In germline, CDR1 is SGHRS, CDR2 YFSETQ. The chain's CDR3 is CASSPGRGGKTYEQYF. The DNA of the CDR3 is TGCGCCAGCAGCCCCGGTCGGGGGGGGAAAACCTACGAGCAGTACTTC.

The J gene is TRBJ1-2, the V gene TRBV5-4, with unresolved D. CDR1 and CDR2 from the germline V gene are SGHNT and YYREEE (reference sequence). The length of the CDR3 is 14 residues. V shed 3 bases and J shed 3 bases, with 12 bases lying between them. As DNA, the CDR3 is TGTGCCAGCAGCTCCCCAGAGAGGTACTATGGCTACACCTTC. Protein sequence: CASSSPERYYGYTF.

This clone has a single count. This chain joins TRBV27 and TRBJ2-1, with TRBD2 identical over 7 bases. The CDR3 runs 14 residues. The germline gives CDR1 MNHEY, CDR2 SMNVEV (reference sequence). V shed 3 bases, J shed 8 bases, and the junction held 7 bases outside the gene matches. CDR3 nucleotide sequence: TGTGCCAGCAGTTTGGCTAGCGGACGGGATGAGCAGTTCTTC. Amino acid sequence: CASSLASGRDEQFF.

The chain uses TRBV11-2 and TRBJ2-3; 7 nucleotides agree with TRBD1. Per germline, CDR1 SGHAT and CDR2 FQNNGV. J was trimmed by 2 bases and V by 6 bases; bases with no gene match: 8. The CDR3 totals 15 residues. CDR3 bases: TGTGCCAGCAGTCTCGACAGGGTAAACACAGATACGCAGTATTTT. Amino acids: CASSLDRVNTDTQYF.

For the CDR3, the DNA is TGTGCCACCAGCAGAGACCGATTGGTAGCGGGACGCTCCTACGAGCAGTACTTC. It encodes CATSRDRLVAGRSYEQYF. V gene TRBV15 combines with J gene TRBJ2-7, with 8 bases lining up with TRBD2. The CDR3 spans 18 residues. The germline V gene has CDR1 LNHNV and CDR2 YYDKDF (reference sequence). The trim removed 0 bases at V and 0 bases at J, leaving 10 bases unmatched.

The J gene is TRBJ1-3, the V gene TRBV5-6; D gene unclear. The V end lost 3 bases, the J end lost 0 bases, and 19 bases lay between the germline ends. Per germline, CDR1 SGHDT and CDR2 YYEEEE. The CDR3 extends over 18 amino acids. As DNA, the CDR3 is TGTGCCAGCAGCTCGACCCGGGTGGGTCCCAGCTCTGGAAACACCATATATTTT. Residues: CASSSTRVGPSSGNTIYF. The whole variable domain, remainder taken from reference TRBV5-6 and TRBJ1-3, is DAGVTQSPTHLIKTRGQQVTLRCSPKSGHDTVSWYQQALGQGPQFIFQYYEEEERQRGNFPDRFSGHQFPNYSSELNVNALLLGDSALYLCASSSTRVGPSSGNTIYFGEGSWLTVV.

The CDR3 DNA is TGTGCCAGCAGCCATCGGGGACAGGCCCGAAAAGGAAAACTGTTTTTT. This codes for CASSHRGQARKGKLFF. This rearrangement joins TRBV7-9 to TRBJ1-4; 8 bases are shared with TRBD1. The V gene end was trimmed by 5 bases and the J gene end by 10 bases; junction bases not matched to a gene: 15. CDR3 length equals 16 residues. Germline V gene data show CDR1 as SEHNR and CDR2 as FQNEAQ (reference sequence).

V and J are TRBV28 and TRBJ1-1, with 9 bases that match TRBD1. With V trimmed by 6 bases and J by 11 bases, 7 bases remained unmatched. The CDR3 totals 12 residues. Germline V gene data show CDR1 as MDHEN and CDR2 as SYDVKM. CDR3 sequence (DNA): TGTGCCAGCAGCTCACAGGGGGCGGGGGCTTTCTTT. Amino acids: CASSSQGAGAFF.

V is TRBV11-2 and J is TRBJ2-7; D is unclear. V lost 2 bases to trimming and J lost 2 bases, with 10 bases between them. Germline V CDR1 and CDR2: SGHAT, FQNNGV. The CDR3 has 14 amino acids. CDR3 DNA sequence: TGTGCCAGCAGCTTACTAGGTTCGACCTACGAGCAGTACTTC. As protein: CASSLLGSTYEQYF.

This clone has just one count. The rearrangement joins TRBV9 to TRBJ2-2; tentative D call: TRBD1 (6 bases). This CDR3 comprises 16 residues. Germline V CDR1 and CDR2: SGDLS, YYNGEE. V gave up 0 bases and J gave up 3 bases, with 12 bases separating them. CDR3 protein: CASSVDRERYTGELFF. CDR3 nucleotide sequence: TGTGCCAGCAGCGTAGACAGGGAAAGGTACACCGGGGAGCTGTTTTTT.

The V call is TRBV5-1, the J call TRBJ2-5; TRBD1 agrees at 8 bases. The CDR3 has 15 residues. Germline V gene data show CDR1 as SGHRS and CDR2 as YFSETQ. V lost 4 bases, J lost 5 bases, and 10 bases stayed unmatched. The CDR3 nucleotides read TGCGCCAGCAGCCCGGGACAGGTATCTGCGGAGACCCAGTACTTC. Residues: CASSPGQVSAETQYF.

CDR3 sequence reads: CASSFATGGIYGEQYF. Written as DNA, the CDR3 is TGTGCCAGCAGCTTCGCGACGGGAGGGATCTACGGGGAGCAGTACTTC. The V call is TRBV13, the J call TRBJ2-7, with TRBD2 matching over 8 bases. Germline V gene sequence: CDR1 PRHDT, CDR2 FYEKMQ (reference sequence). Germline trimming cut 3 bases from V and 7 bases from J; bases unmatched to any gene: 14. The CDR3 runs 16 residues.

The genes are TRBV13 and TRBJ2-7, with 9 bases identical to TRBD1. The trim removed 5 bases at V and 4 bases at J, leaving 6 bases unmatched. CDR1 PRHDT and CDR2 FYEKMQ come from the germline V gene (reference sequence). This CDR3 contains 14 residues. CDR3 region: CASSLGQGFYEQYF. DNA of the CDR3: TGTGCCAGCAGCCTCGGACAGGGGTTTTACGAGCAGTACTTC.

This chain joins TRBV15 and TRBJ1-4; weak D call: TRBD1 (6 bases). Trimming cost V 5 bases and J 1 base, with 14 bases left between them. Germline lookup yields CDR1 LNHNV and CDR2 YYDKDF (reference sequence). The CDR3 totals 16 residues. CDR3 bases: TGTGCCACCAGCGGTGAGTCGACAGGAACTAATGAAAAACTGTTTTTT. Its translation is CATSGESTGTNEKLFF. The full variable domain, with the rest looked up from reference TRBV15 and TRBJ1-4, is DAMVIQNPRYQVTQFGKPVTLSCSQTLNHNVMYWYQQKSSQAPKLLFHYYDKDFNNEADTPDNFQSRRPNTSFCFLDIRSPGLGDTAMYLCATSGESTGTNEKLFFGSGTQLSVL.

The genes are TRBV1 and TRBJ2-7; the DNA was not compared with TRBD2, the D call given in the table. TRBV1 corresponds to a pseudogene. CDR3 length: 18 residues. CDR3 DNA sequence: TGCACCAGCAGCCAGACCCATGTTACTGAGGCTTACTCCTACGAGCAGTACTTC. It yields the protein CTSSQTHVTEAYSYEQYF.

CDR3 sequence reads: CASVPGAATDTQYF. The CDR3 DNA follows: TGTGCCAGCGTCCCAGGGGCGGCCACAGATACGCAGTATTTT. The chain is built from TRBV28 and TRBJ2-3, with TRBD1 as a possible D gene (6 bases). CDR1 MDHEN and CDR2 SYDVKM come from the germline V gene. V gave up 8 bases and J gave up 2 bases, with 14 bases separating them. The CDR3 covers 14 residues.